The 8 T cell receptor beta chains listed next were all sequenced from one sample in a study of CD8+ T cells in alopecia areata (dated by TCRdb to about 2018). This sample's time point label indicates: less than five weeks on oral tofacitinib. The label giving this sample's treatment or condition can be read as: oral pan-JAK inhibitor, 5-10 mg twice daily. Library construction relied on the immunoSEQ multiplex PCR assay. RNA was extracted from all samples and reverse transcribed into cDNA as template for TCR sequencing. In TCRdb, the immuneACCESS table is reduced to in-frame sequences with V and J assigned. These tables do not hold every clone; where another copy was compared, an unresolved V gene accounts for under half, and the others remain unexplained. This sample gives about 160,000 clones in total; around three fifths of them show up just once. Clones ranked in the top ten supply approximately 0.91% of the sample.

The starting material was CD4+ T cells sorted from blood, obtained at week 4, from a patient treated with tofacitinib. Receptors originate from a human donor with alopecia areata.

The chain links TRBV30 to TRBJ2-3; maybe TRBD2 (5 bases). The CDR3 length is 13 residues. The germline CDR1 and CDR2 sequences are GTSNPN and SVGIG (reference sequence). Trimming took 0 bases from V and 4 from J, leaving 8 bases between them. The CDR3 DNA follows: TGTGCCTGGAGTGTCCGGGGTTCAGATACGCAGTATTTT. Amino acid sequence: CAWSVRGSDTQYF.

The rearrangement uses TRBV9 and TRBJ2-7; the D call may be TRBD1 or TRBD2 (6 bases each). Germline V gene sequence: CDR1 SGDLS, CDR2 YYNGEE. V was pared by 0 bases and J by 1 base, with 11 bases between. CDR3 length: 15 amino acids. The CDR3 spells CASSVGGAVSYEQYF. The CDR3 nucleotides read TGTGCCAGCAGCGTAGGGGGGGCGGTTTCCTACGAGCAGTACTTC.

The chain carries TRBV30 and TRBJ1-5, with 8 bases identical to TRBD1. CDR3 length: 15 residues. Germline CDR1 and CDR2: GTSNPN and SVGIG (reference sequence). Losses at the gene ends were 2 bases for V and 2 bases for J; bases not matched to a gene: 5. Here the CDR3 reads CAWSPGTGGNQPQHF. CDR3 coding DNA: TGTGCCTGGAGTCCCGGGACAGGCGGCAATCAGCCCCAGCATTTT.

This clone has more than one count but fewer than ten. The chain joins TRBV29-1 to TRBJ1-4, with D possibly being TRBD1 (5 bases). V was pared by 4 bases and J by 5 bases, with 11 bases between. The CDR3 contains 13 residues. The V gene's germline CDR1 is SQVTM and CDR2 ANQGSEA. The CDR3 region has the DNA TGCAGCGTTGGAAGGTCAGGGAATGAAAAACTGTTTTTT. Its translation is CSVGRSGNEKLFF.

The chain carries TRBV29-1 and TRBJ1-1, with 8 nucleotides matching TRBD1. V lost 7 bases and J lost 12; bases outside the gene matches: 4. The germline gives CDR1 SQVTM, CDR2 ANQGSEA. The CDR3 has 9 residues. CDR3 amino acids: CSEDRGPFF. Written as DNA, the CDR3 is TGCAGCGAAGACAGGGGCCCTTTCTTT.

Here the CDR3 DNA reads TGTGCCAGCAGCAGAGCCTGGATCCACTATGGCTACACCTTC. It codes for CASSRAWIHYGYTF. V gene TRBV5-6 combines with J gene TRBJ1-2; D unresolved. The germline CDR1 and CDR2 sequences are SGHDT and YYEEEE. Trimming stripped 4 bases from V and 3 bases from J, with 13 bases between. The CDR3 spans 14 residues. The entire variable domain, with the rest obtained from reference TRBV5-6 and TRBJ1-2, is as follows: DAGVTQSPTHLIKTRGQQVTLRCSPKSGHDTVSWYQQALGQGPQFIFQYYEEEERQRGNFPDRFSGHQFPNYSSELNVNALLLGDSALYLCASSRAWIHYGYTFGSGTRLTVV.

The rearrangement uses TRBV30 and TRBJ1-2; 10 bases line up with TRBD1. Unmatched junction bases numbered 5, after V lost 3 bases and J lost 7 bases. The germline V gene has CDR1 GTSNPN and CDR2 SVGIG (reference sequence). The CDR3 is 13 residues long. CDR3 nucleotides: TGTGCCTGGAGAGGGACAGGGGAGAGTGGCTACACCTTC. Its translation is CAWRGTGESGYTF.

The table lists this clone with a few counts. J is TRBJ2-5 and V is TRBV25-1; 9 bases match TRBD2. The germline CDR1 and CDR2 sequences are MGHDK and SYGVNS. The V and J ends lost 2 bases and 0 bases, in that order; junction bases with no gene match: 1. This CDR3 is 15 amino acids long. The CDR3: CASSELAGYQETQYF. The CDR3 coding sequence is TGTGCCAGCAGTGAACTAGCGGGGTACCAAGAGACCCAGTACTTC.